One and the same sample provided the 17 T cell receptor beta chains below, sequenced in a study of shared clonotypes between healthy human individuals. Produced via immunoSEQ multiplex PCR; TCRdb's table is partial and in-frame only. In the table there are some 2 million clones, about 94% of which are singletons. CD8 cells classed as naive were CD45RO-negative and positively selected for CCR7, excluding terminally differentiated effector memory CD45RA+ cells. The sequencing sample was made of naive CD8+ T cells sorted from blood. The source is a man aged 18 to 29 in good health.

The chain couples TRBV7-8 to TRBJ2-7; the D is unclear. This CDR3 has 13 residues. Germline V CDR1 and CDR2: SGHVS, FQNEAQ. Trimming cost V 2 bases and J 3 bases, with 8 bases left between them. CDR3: CASSLRRGYEQYF. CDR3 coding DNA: TGTGCCAGCAGCTTAAGGCGTGGCTACGAGCAGTACTTC.

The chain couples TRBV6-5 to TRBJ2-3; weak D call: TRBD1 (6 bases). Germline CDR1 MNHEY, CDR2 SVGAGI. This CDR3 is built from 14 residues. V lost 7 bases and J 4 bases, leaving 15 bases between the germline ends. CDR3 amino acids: CASIPRDNSDTQYF. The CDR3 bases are TGTGCCAGCATTCCCCGGGACAACTCAGATACGCAGTATTTT.

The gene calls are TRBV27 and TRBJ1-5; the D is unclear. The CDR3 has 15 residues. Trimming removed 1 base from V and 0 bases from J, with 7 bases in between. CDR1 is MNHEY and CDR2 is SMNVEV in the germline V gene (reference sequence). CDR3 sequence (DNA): TGTGCCAGCAGTTTATATGGTAATAGCAATCAGCCCCAGCATTTT. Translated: CASSLYGNSNQPQHF.

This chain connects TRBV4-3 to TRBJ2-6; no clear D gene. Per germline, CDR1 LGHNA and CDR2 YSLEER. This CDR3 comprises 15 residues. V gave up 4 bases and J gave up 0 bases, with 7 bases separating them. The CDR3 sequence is CASSPAFSGANVLTF. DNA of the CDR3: TGCGCCAGCAGCCCCGCCTTCTCTGGGGCCAACGTCCTGACTTTC.

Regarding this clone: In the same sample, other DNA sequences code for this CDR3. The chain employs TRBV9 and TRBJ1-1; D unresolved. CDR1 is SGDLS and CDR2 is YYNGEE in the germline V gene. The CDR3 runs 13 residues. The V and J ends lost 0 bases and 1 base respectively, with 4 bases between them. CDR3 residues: CASSVVWNTEAFF. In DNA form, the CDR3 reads TGTGCCAGCAGCGTAGTTTGGAACACTGAAGCTTTCTTT.

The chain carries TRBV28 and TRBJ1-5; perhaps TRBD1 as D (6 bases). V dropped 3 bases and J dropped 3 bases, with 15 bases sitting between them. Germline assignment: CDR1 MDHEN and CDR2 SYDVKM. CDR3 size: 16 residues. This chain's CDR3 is CASSFYRAGVNQPQHF. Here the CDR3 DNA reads TGTGCCAGCAGTTTTTACAGGGCGGGGGTCAATCAGCCCCAGCATTTT.

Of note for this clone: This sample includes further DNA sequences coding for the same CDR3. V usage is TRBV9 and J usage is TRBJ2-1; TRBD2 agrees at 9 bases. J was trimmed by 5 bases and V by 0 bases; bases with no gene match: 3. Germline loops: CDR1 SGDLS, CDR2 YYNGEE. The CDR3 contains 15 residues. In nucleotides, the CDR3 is TGTGCCAGCAGCGTAGCTGGCGGGAGGGACAATGAGCAGTTCTTC. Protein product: CASSVAGGRDNEQFF.

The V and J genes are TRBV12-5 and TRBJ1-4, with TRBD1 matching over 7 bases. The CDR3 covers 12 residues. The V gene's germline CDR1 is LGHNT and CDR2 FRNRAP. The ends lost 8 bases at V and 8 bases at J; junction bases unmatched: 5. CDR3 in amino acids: CASTGVGEKLFF. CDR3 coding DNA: TGTGCTAGTACAGGGGTTGGGGAAAAACTGTTTTTT. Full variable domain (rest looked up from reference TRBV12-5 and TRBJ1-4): DARVTQTPRHKVTEMGQEVTMRCQPILGHNTVFWYRQTMMQGLELLAYFRNRAPLDDSGMPKDRFSAEMPDATLATLKIQPSEPRDSAVYFCASTGVGEKLFFGSGTQLSVL.

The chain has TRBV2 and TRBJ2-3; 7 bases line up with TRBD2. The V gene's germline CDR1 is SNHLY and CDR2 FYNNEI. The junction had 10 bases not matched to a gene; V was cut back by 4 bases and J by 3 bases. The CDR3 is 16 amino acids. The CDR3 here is CASSGREGGPTDTQYF. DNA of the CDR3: TGTGCCAGCAGTGGGCGAGAGGGAGGGCCAACAGATACGCAGTATTTT.

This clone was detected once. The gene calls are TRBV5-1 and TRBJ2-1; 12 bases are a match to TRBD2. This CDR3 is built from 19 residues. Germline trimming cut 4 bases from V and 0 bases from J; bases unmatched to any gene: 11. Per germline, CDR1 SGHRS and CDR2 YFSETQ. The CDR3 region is CASSPLLAGGLSSYNEQFF. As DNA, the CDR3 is TGCGCCAGCAGCCCCTTACTAGCGGGGGGTTTGAGCTCCTACAATGAGCAGTTCTTC.

The CDR3 spells CASSLWLAGYSYNEQFF. The CDR3 nucleotides are TGTGCCAGCAGCTTGTGGTTAGCGGGATACTCCTACAATGAGCAGTTCTTC. The chain recombines TRBV5-6 with TRBJ2-1, with 8 nucleotides matching TRBD2. J gave up 0 bases and V 1 base, and 6 bases lay outside the gene matches. This CDR3 has 17 amino acids. The germline CDR1 and CDR2 sequences are SGHDT and YYEEEE.

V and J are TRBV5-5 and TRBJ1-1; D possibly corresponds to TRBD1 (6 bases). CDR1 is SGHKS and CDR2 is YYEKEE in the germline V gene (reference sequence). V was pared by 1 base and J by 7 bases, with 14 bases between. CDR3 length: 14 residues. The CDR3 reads CASSLRTGRDEAFF. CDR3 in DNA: TGTGCCAGCAGCTTGAGAACAGGGAGGGATGAAGCTTTCTTT.

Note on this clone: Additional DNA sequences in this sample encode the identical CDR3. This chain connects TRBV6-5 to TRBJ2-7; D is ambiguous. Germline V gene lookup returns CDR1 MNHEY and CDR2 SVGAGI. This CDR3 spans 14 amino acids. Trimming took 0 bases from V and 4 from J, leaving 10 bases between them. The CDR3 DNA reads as TGTGCCAGCAGTTACTCAGCTGAAGCTTACGAGCAGTACTTC. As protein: CASSYSAEAYEQYF.

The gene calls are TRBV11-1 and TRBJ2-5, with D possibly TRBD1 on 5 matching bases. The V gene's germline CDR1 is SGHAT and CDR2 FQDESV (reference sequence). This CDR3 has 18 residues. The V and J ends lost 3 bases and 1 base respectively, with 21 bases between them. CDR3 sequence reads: CASSFRQYGQYLQETQYF. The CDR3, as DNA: TGTGCCAGCAGCTTCAGACAGTATGGGCAGTACCTCCAAGAGACCCAGTACTTC. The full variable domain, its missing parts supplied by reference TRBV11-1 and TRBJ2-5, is EAEVAQSPRYKITEKSQAVAFWCDPISGHATLYWYRQILGQGPELLVQFQDESVVDDSQLPKDRFSAERLKGVDSTLKIQPAELGDSAMYLCASSFRQYGQYLQETQYFGPGTRLLVL.

Written as DNA, the CDR3 is TGTGCCAGCAGCAATGGATTCGGGACAGGGGACCATTATGGCTACACCTTC. Protein sequence: CASSNGFGTGDHYGYTF. This chain uses TRBV21-1 with TRBJ1-2; TRBD1 is the table's D call and was not checked against the DNA. TRBV21-1 represents a pseudogene. There are 17 residues in the CDR3.

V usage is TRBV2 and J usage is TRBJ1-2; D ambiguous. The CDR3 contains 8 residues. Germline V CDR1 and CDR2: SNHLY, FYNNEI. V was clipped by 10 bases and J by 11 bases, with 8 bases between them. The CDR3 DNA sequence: TGTGCCACTACCCTGTACACCTTC. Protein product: CATTLYTF.

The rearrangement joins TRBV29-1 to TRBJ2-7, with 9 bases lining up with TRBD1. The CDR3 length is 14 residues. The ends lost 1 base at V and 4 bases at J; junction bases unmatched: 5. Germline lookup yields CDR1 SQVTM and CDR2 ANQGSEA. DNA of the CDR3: TGCAGCGTTGAAGTACCAGACAGGGGGTACGAGCAGTACTTC. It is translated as CSVEVPDRGYEQYF.